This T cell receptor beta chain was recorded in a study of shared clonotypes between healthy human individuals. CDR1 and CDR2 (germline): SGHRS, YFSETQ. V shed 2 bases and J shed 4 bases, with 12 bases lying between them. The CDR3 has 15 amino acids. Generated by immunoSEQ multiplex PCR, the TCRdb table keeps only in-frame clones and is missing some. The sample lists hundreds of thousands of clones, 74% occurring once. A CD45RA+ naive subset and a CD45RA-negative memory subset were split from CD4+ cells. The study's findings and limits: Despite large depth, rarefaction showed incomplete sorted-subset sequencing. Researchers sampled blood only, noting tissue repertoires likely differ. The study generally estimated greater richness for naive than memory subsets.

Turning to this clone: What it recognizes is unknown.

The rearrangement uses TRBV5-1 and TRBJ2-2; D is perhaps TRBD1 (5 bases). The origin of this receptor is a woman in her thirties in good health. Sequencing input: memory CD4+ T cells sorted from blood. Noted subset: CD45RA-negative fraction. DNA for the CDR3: TGCGCCAGCAGCTTTACAGGTTATTCCACCGGGGAGCTGTTTTTT. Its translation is CASSFTGYSTGELFF.